This TCR beta chain was sequenced for a study of shared clonotypes between healthy human individuals. Germline V lookup: CDR1 MGHDK, CDR2 SYGVNS. V gave up 9 bases and J gave up 0 bases, with 9 bases separating them. The CDR3 loop spans 13 amino acids. Libraries were prepared by immunoSEQ multiplex PCR; TCRdb keeps only in-frame clonotypes and omits some of them. In the table there are about 1 million clones, around four fifths of which are singletons. Remarks on this clone: Its antigen is not known.

Donors were healthy HIV-negative adults without recent acute infections or vaccinations. Findings and caveats of the study: Despite large depth, rarefaction showed incomplete sorted-subset sequencing.

Sequencing used memory CD4+ T cells sorted from blood. Regarding subset: CD45RA-negative fraction. This TCR was recovered from a young man in good health. This chain connects TRBV25-1 to TRBJ1-3, with D possibly being TRBD1 (5 bases). In DNA form, the CDR3 reads TGTGCCAGGCCAGGGAACTCTGGAAACACCATATATTTT. Its protein product is CARPGNSGNTIYF.